The entry below gives a single T cell receptor (beta chain) sequence along with its context. Its antigen remains unknown. These data come from a study of shared clonotypes between healthy human individuals. Profiling relied on immunoSEQ multiplex PCR, and the TCRdb table lists in-frame clones only, not all of them. The sample consists of some 2,000,000 clones, over 85% of them appearing once. Germline V gene lookup returns CDR1 MNHNS and CDR2 SASEGT. CDR3 size: 15 residues. V lost 4 bases and J lost 2, with 14 bases in between. Study-level points and caveats: For naive CD4 cells, around 5% of clonotypes were shared across a handful of donors.

The genes are TRBV6-1 and TRBJ1-2; D unresolved. The TCR was taken from a man between 18 and 29 years old in good health. The sample comprised naive CD4+ T cells sorted from blood. The subset: CD45RA+ positively selected. The CDR3 bases are TGTGCCAGCAGTGGAGGAGGACTGGGCAACTATGGCTACACCTTC. It codes for CASSGGGLGNYGYTF.